This T cell receptor beta chain came from a study of T cells in Graves' hyperthyroidism and ophthalmopathy. Newly diagnosed hyperthyroidism, duration under 2 months, in patients aged 18 to 65. The study excluded patients with uncontrolled infection, other autoimmune disease, pregnancy or lactation. Authors of the study amplified TCR beta CDR3 regions from RNA transcripts. When the TCR CDR3 underwent first-round RT-PCR, the HTBI primer set was used. TCRdb itself ran the multiplex PCR reads through MiXCR, one entry per CDR3 protein. The sample shows approximately 360,000 distinct CDR3 sequences, approximately 14% of them seen only once. The CDR3 totals 14 residues. J lost 4 bases, V lost 1 base, and 7 bases had no gene match. The germline CDR1 and CDR2 sequences are DFQATT and SNEGSKA (reference sequence).

The specimen was blood. The TCR sequence derives from a woman under 30 with Graves' hyperthyroidism that later progressed to Graves' ophthalmopathy. V usage is TRBV20-1 and J usage is TRBJ2-7; 7 nucleotides line up with TRBD1. This CDR3 is CSARGKGAGYEQYF. The CDR3 bases are TGCAGTGCTAGAGGCAAGGGGGCGGGTTACGAGCAGTACTTC.